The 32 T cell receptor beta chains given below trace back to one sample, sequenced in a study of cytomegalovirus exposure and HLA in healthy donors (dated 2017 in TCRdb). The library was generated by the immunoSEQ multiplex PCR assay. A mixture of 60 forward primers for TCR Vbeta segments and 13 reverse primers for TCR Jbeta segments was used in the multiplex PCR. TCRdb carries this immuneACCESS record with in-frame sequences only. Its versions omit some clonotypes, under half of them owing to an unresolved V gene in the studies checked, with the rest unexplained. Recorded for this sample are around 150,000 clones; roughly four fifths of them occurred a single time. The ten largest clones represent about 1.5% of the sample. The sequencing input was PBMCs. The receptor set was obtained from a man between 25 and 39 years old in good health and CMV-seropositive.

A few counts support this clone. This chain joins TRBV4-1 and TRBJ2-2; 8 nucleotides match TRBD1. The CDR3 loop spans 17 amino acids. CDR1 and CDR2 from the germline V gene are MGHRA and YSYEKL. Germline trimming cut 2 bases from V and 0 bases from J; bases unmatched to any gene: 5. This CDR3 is CASSQPAGGANTGELFF. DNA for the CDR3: TGCGCCAGCAGCCAACCTGCAGGGGGCGCGAACACCGGGGAGCTGTTTTTT.

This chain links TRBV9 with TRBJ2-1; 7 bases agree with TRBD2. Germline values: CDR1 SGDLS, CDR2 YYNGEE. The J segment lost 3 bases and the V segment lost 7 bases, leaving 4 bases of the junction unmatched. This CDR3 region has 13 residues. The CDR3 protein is CASGLGDYNEQFF. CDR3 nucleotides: TGTGCCAGCGGACTAGGGGACTACAATGAGCAGTTCTTC.

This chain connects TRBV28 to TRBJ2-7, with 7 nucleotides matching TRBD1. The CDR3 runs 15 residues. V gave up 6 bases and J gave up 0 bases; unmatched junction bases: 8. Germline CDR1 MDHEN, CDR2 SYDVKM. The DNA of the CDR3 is TGTGCCAGCAGCTTGGCTAGACAGGGCTCCTACGAGCAGTACTTC. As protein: CASSLARQGSYEQYF.

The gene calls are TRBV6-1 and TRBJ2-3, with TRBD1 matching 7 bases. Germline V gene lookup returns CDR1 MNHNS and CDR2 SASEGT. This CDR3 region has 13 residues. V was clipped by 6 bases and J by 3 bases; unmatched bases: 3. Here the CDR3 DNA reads TGTGCCAGCAGATACAGGGGTACAGATACGCAGTATTTT. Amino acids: CASRYRGTDTQYF.

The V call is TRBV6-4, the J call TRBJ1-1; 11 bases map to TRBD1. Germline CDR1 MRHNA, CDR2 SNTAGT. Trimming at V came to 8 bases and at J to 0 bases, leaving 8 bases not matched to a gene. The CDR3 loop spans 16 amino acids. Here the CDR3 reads CASRQRGQGVNTEAFF. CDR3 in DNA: TGTGCCAGCCGGCAACGGGGACAGGGGGTGAACACTGAAGCTTTCTTT.

The DNA for the CDR3 is TGTGCCAGCAGCCCAGTGGGGGGAGAGACCCAGTACTTC. It is translated as CASSPVGGETQYF. The chain employs TRBV7-2 and TRBJ2-5; weak D call: TRBD2 (6 bases). The V end lost 5 bases, the J end lost 4 bases, and 11 bases lay between the germline ends. The CDR3 contains 13 residues. The V gene's germline CDR1 is SGHTA and CDR2 FQGNSA.

Here the CDR3 reads CSVSGTREGNSYEQYF. CDR3 nucleotides: TGCAGCGTTTCGGGGACACGGGAAGGTAATTCCTACGAGCAGTACTTC. This sequence joins TRBV29-1 and TRBJ2-5, with a weak D call TRBD1 (6 bases). The DNA end is a closer match to TRBJ2-7, so the J assignment may be wrong. Germline V gene sequence: CDR1 SQVTM, CDR2 ANQGSEA. This CDR3 spans 16 amino acids.

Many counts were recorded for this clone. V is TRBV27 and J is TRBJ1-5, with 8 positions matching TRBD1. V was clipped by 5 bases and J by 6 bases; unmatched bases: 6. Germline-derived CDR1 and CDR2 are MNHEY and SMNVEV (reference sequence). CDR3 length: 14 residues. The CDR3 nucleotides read TGTGCCAGCAGTAACGACAGGGGAAGTCAGCCCCAGCATTTT. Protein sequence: CASSNDRGSQPQHF.

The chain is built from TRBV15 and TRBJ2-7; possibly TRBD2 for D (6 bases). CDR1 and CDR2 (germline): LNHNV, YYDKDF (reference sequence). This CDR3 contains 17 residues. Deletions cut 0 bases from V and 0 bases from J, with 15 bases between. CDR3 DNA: TGTGCCACCAGCAGAGATCCCCTGGCGGGAATCTCCTACGAGCAGTACTTC. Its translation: CATSRDPLAGISYEQYF.

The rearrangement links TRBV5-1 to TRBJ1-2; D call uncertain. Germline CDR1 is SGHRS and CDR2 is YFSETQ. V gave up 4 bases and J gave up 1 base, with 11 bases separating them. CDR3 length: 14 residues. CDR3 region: CASSQTVLNYGYTF. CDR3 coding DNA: TGCGCCAGCAGCCAAACAGTTCTTAACTATGGCTACACCTTC.

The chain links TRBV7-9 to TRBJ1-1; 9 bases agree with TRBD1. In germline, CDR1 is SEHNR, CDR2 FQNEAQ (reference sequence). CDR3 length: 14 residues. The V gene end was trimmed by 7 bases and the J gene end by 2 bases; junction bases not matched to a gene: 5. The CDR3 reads CASTQTGGNTEAFF. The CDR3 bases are TGTGCCAGCACTCAAACAGGGGGCAACACTGAAGCTTTCTTT.

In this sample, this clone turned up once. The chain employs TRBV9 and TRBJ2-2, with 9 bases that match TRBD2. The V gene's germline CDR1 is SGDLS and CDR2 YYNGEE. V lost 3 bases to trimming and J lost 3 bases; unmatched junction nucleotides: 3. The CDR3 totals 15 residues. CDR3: CASSGVAGDTGELFF. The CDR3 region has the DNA TGTGCCAGCAGCGGAGTAGCGGGAGACACCGGGGAGCTGTTTTTT.

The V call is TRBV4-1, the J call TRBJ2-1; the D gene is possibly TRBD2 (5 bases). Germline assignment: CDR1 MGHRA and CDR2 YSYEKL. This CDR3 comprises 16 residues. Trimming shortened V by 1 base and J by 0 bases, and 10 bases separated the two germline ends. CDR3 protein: CASSQGHAGSYNEQFF. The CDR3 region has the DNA TGCGCCAGCAGCCAAGGGCACGCGGGCTCCTACAATGAGCAGTTCTTC.

In DNA, the CDR3 is TGTGCCAGCAGCTTGTCCAGGGTCGAGCAGTACTTC. It encodes CASSLSRVEQYF. J is TRBJ2-7 and V is TRBV5-6, with D perhaps matching TRBD1 (5 bases). CDR3 length: 12 residues. The V end was cut by 1 base, the J end by 6 bases, with 8 bases between. In germline, CDR1 is SGHDT, CDR2 YYEEEE.

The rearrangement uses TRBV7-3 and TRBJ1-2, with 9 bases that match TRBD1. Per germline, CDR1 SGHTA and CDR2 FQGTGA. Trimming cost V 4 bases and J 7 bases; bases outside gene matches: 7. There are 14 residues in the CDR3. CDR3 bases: TGTGCCAGCAGCTCCGGGACAGGGCCGGCTGGCTACACCTTC. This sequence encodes CASSSGTGPAGYTF.

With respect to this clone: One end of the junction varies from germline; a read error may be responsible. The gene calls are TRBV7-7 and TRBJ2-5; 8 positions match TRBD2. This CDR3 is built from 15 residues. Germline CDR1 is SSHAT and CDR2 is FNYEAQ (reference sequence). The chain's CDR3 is CASSLAPGGQETQYF. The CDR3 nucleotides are TGTGCTAGCAGCTTAGCACCGGGGGGGCAAGAGACCCAGTACTTC.

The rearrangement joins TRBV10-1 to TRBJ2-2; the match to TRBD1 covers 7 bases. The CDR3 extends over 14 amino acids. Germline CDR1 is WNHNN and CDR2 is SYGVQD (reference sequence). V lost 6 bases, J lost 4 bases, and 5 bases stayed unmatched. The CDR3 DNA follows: TGCGCCAGCAGCCCGGGACAGTTCACCGGGGAGCTGTTTTTT. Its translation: CASSPGQFTGELFF.

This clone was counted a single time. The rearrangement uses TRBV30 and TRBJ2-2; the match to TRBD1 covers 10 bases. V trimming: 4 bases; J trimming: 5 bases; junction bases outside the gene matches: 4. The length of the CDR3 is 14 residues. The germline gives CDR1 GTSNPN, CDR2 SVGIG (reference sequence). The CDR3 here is CAWTWGQGTGELFF. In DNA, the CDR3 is TGTGCCTGGACCTGGGGACAGGGGACCGGGGAGCTGTTTTTT.

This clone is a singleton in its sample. The CDR3 region is CASSTSLGTLNTEAFF. The CDR3 DNA follows: TGCGCCAGCAGCACCTCCCTCGGGACATTGAACACTGAAGCTTTCTTT. This chain joins TRBV5-1 and TRBJ1-1, with D possibly TRBD1 on 6 matching bases. Germline CDR1 reads SGHRS; CDR2 reads YFSETQ. The length of the CDR3 is 16 residues. V lost 4 bases and J lost 0, with 16 bases in between.

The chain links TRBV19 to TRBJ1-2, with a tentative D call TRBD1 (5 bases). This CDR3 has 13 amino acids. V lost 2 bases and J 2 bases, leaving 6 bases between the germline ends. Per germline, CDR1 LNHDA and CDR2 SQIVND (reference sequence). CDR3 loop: CASSISGNYGYTF. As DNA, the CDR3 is TGTGCCAGTAGTATATCAGGGAACTATGGCTACACCTTC.

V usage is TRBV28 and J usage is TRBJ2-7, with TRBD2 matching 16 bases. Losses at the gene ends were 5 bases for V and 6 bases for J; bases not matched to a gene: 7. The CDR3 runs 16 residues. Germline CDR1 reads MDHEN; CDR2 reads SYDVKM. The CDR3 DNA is TGTGCCAGCAGTGAAACAGGGACTAGCGGGAGGGCCGAGCAGTACTTC. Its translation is CASSETGTSGRAEQYF.

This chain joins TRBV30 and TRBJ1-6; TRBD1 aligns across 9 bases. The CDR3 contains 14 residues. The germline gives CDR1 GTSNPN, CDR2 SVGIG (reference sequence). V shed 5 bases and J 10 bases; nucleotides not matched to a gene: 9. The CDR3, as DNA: TGTGCCTGGGACCCTGGACAGGGGATGTCACCCCTCCACTTT. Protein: CAWDPGQGMSPLHF.

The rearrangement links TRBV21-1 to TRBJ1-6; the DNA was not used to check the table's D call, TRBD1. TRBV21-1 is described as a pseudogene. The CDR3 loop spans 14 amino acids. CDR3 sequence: CASSNGDSVSPLHF. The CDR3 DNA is TGTGCCAGCAGCAATGGGGACAGTGTATCCCCCCTCCACTTT.

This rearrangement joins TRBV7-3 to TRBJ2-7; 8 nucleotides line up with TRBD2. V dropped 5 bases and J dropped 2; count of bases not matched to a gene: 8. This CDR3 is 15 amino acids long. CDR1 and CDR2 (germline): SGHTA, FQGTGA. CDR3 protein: CASSRGGGEAYEQYF. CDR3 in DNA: TGTGCCAGCAGCCGGGGGGGAGGAGAGGCCTACGAGCAGTACTTC.

CDR3 loop: CASSVTGTQQETQYF. CDR3 DNA sequence: TGTGCCAGCAGCGTAACAGGGACGCAGCAAGAGACCCAGTACTTC. The rearrangement links TRBV9 to TRBJ2-5, with D tentatively TRBD1 (6 bases). Germline CDR1 reads SGDLS; CDR2 reads YYNGEE. The CDR3 contains 15 residues. The ends were cut back, 1 base at V and 2 bases at J, with 12 bases in the middle.

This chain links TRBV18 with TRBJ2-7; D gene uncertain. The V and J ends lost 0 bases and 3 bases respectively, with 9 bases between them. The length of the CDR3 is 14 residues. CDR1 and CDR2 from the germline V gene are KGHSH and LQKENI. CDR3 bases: TGTGCCAGCTCACCACCGAGAGGCAGCTACGAGCAGTACTTC. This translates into CASSPPRGSYEQYF.

In nucleotides, the CDR3 is TGTGCCAGCAGCCCCCAGGGTCTAGCGGGGAGTATATATGAGCAGTTCTTC. Its protein product is CASSPQGLAGSIYEQFF. This chain links TRBV7-8 with TRBJ2-1; 9 nucleotides match TRBD2. The CDR3 is 17 amino acids. The germline V gene encodes CDR1 SGHVS and CDR2 FQNEAQ. Trimming removed 5 bases from V and 8 bases from J; junction bases left unmatched: 16. Looking up the rest from reference TRBV7-8 and TRBJ2-1 gives the full variable domain: GAGVSQSPRYKVAKRGQDVALRCDPISGHVSLFWYQQALGQGPEFLTYFQNEAQLDKSGLPSDRFFAERPEGSVSTLKIQRTQQEDSAVYLCASSPQGLAGSIYEQFFGPGTRLTVL.

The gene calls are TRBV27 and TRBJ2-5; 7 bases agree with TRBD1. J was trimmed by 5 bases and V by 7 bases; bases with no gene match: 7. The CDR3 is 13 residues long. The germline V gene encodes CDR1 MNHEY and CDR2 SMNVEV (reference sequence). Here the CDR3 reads CASTDRAGETQYF. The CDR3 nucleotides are TGTGCCAGCACCGACAGGGCGGGCGAGACCCAGTACTTC.

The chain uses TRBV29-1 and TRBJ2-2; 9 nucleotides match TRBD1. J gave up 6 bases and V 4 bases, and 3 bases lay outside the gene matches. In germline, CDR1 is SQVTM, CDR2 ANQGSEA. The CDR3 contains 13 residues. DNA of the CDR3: TGCAGCGTTGGGACAGGGGAGCCCGGGGAGCTGTTTTTT. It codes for CSVGTGEPGELFF.

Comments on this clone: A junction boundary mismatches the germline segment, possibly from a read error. As DNA, the CDR3 is TGTGCCGGCAGCTTTTCGGGACAGGAGATGTTC. Its protein product is CAGSFSGQEMF. The chain combines TRBV5-8 with TRBJ2-7, with 8 bases identical to TRBD1. CDR3 length: 11 residues. Germline V CDR1 and CDR2: SGHTS, YDEGEE.

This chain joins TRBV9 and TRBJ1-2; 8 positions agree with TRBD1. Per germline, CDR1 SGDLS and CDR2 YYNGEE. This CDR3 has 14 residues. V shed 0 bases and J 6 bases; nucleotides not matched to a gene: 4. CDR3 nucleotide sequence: TGTGCCAGCAGCGTAGGCCCAGGGGGCGATGGCTACACCTTC. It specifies CASSVGPGGDGYTF.

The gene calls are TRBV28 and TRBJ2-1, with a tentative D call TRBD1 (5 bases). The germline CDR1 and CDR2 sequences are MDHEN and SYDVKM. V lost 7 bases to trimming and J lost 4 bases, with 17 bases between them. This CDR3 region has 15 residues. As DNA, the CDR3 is TGTGCCAGCAAACCCTTAGGGGCTGGGTACAATGAGCAGTTCTTC. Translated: CASKPLGAGYNEQFF.